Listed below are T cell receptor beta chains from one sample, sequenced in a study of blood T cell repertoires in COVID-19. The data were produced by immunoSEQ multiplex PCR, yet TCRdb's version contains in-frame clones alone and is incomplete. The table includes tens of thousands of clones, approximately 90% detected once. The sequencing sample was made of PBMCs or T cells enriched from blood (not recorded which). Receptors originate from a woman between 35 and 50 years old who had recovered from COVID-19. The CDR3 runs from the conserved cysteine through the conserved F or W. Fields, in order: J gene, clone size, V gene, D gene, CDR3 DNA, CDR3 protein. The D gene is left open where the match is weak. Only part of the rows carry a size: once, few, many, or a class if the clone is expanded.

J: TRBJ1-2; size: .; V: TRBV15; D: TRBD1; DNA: TGTGCCACCAGCAGAGATTATGCCGGGACAGGAAACTATGGCTACACCTTC; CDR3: CATSRDYAGTGNYGYTF
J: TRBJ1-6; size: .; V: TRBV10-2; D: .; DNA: TGCGCCAGCAGTGGGGCGCCCAATAATTCACCCCTCCACTTT; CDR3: CASSGAPNNSPLHF
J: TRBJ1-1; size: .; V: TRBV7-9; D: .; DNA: TGTGCCAGCAGCTATAATAACGGGGACACTGAAGCTTTCTTT; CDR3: CASSYNNGDTEAFF
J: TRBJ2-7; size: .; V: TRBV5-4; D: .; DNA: TGTGCCAGCAGCTTGTTCGGACTTACCTTCTACGAGCAGTACTTC; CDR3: CASSLFGLTFYEQYF
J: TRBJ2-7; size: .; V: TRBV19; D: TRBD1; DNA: TGTGCCAGTAGTAGAGGGACAGGGGGCTTACTCTACGAGCAGTACTTC; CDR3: CASSRGTGGLLYEQYF
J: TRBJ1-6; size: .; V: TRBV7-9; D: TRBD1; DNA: TGTGCCAGCAGCGTGACAGGGGGGGAATCACCCCTCCACTTT; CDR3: CASSVTGGESPLHF
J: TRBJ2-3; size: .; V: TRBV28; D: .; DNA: TGTGCCAGCAGTTTTCAGGGGTTAGATACGCAGTATTTT; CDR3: CASSFQGLDTQYF
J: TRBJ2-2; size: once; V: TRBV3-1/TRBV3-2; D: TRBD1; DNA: TGTGCCAGCAAATTCCGGCAGGGGGTCACCGGGGAGCTGTTTTTT; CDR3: CASKFRQGVTGELFF
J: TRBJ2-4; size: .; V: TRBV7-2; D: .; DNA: TGTGCCAGCAGCTTTCGACTAGCCAAAAACATTCAGTACTTC; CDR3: CASSFRLAKNIQYF
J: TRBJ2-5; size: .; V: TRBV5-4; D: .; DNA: TGTGCCAGCAGCTTGGCCAAGCAGGGTTTCCAAGAGACCCAGTACTTC; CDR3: CASSLAKQGFQETQYF
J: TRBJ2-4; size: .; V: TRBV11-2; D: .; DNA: TGTGCCAGCAGCTTAGAAGGGGGATCGAACATTCAGTACTTC; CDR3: CASSLEGGSNIQYF
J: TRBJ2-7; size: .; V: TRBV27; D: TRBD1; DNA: TGTGCCAGCAGTCCCGACAGGGGGCGCGCCTACGAGCAGTACTTC; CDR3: CASSPDRGRAYEQYF
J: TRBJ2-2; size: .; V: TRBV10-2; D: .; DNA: TGCGCCAGCAGTGAGGAACAGGGCACCGGGGAGCTGTTTTTT; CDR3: CASSEEQGTGELFF
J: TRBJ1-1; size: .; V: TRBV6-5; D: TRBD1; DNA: TGTGCCAGCCACAGGGGAACTGAAGCTTTCTTT; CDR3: CASHRGTEAFF
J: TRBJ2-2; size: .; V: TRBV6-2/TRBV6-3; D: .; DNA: TGTGCCAGCAGTTACTCGACCAGGGCCACCGGGGAGCTGTTTTTT; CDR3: CASSYSTRATGELFF
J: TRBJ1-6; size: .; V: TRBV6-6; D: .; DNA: TGTGCCAGCAGTTACTCGCTAAATTCACCCCTCCACTTT; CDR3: CASSYSLNSPLHF
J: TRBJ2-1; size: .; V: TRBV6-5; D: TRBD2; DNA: TGTGCCAGCACTTTAAGCGGGGGAGACTTCAATGAGCAGTTCTTC; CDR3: CASTLSGGDFNEQFF
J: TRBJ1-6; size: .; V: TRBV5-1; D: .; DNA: TGCGCCAGCAGGCCCGCGTCCCTAAATTCACCCCTCCACTTT; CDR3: CASRPASLNSPLHF
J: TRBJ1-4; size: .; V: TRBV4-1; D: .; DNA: TGCGCCAGCAGCCAAGTGCAGGGCGCTAATGAAAAACTGTTTTTT; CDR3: CASSQVQGANEKLFF
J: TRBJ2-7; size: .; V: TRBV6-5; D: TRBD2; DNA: TGTGCCAGCAGTAGAGGACTAGCGGGGAAGGAGCAGTACTTC; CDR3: CASSRGLAGKEQYF
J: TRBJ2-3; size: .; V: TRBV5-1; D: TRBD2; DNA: TGCGCCAGCACGGTCGCTAGCGGGGGGGCAAGCACAGATACGCAGTATTTT; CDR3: CASTVASGGASTDTQYF
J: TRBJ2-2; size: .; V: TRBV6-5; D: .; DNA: TGTGCCAGCAGTTACATAGGGGCTGGGGAGCTGTTTTTT; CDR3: CASSYIGAGELFF